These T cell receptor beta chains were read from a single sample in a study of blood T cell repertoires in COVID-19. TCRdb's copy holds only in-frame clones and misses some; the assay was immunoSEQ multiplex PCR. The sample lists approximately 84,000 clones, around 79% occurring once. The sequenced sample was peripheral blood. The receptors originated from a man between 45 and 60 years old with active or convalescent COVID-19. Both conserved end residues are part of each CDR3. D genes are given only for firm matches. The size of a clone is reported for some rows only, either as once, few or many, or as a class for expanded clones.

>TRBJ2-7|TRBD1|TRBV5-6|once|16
CASSPGTGTAPYEQYF
TGTGCCAGCAGCCCTGGAACCGGGACAGCCCCTTACGAGCAGTACTTC
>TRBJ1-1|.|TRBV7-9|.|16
CASSFRIRAGNTEAFF
TGTGCCAGCAGCTTTAGGATCAGGGCCGGGAACACTGAAGCTTTCTTT
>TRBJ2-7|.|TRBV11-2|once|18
CASSPRQGASGVSYEQYF
TGTGCCAGCAGCCCTAGACAGGGGGCTAGCGGGGTTTCCTACGAGCAGTACTTC
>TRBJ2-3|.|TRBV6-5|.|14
CASSYSRGTDTQYF
TGTGCCAGCAGTTACTCACGGGGAACAGATACGCAGTATTTT
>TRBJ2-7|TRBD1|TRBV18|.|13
CASSPDRAGEQYF
TGTGCCAGCTCGCCGGACAGGGCCGGAGAGCAGTACTTC
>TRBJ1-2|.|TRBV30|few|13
CAWSARINYGYTF
TGTGCCTGGAGTGCGCGGATTAACTATGGCTACACCTTC
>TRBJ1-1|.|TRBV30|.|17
CAWSVVGPGQPNTEAFF
TGTGCCTGGAGTGTAGTGGGTCCTGGACAGCCAAACACTGAAGCTTTCTTT
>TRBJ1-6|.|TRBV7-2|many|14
CASSVSSYNSPLHF
TGTGCCAGCAGCGTCAGCTCCTATAATTCACCCCTCCACTTT
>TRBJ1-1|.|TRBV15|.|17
CATSRDPGGVENTEAFF
TGTGCCACCAGCAGAGACCCTGGAGGGGTAGAGAACACTGAAGCTTTCTTT
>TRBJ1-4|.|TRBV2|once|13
CASTIRGREKLFF
TGTGCCAGCACGATCAGGGGAAGGGAAAAACTGTTTTTT
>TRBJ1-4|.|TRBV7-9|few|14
CASSTTVKQEKLFF
TGTGCCAGCAGCACGACAGTCAAGCAAGAAAAACTGTTTTTT
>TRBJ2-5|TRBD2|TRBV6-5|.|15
CASRTSGGAGETQYF
TGTGCCAGCAGGACTAGCGGGGGGGCCGGAGAGACCCAGTACTTC
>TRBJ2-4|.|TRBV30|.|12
CAWGETKNIQYF
TGTGCCTGGGGGGAGACCAAAAACATTCAGTACTTC
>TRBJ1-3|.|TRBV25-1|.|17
CASSESSAPLSGNTIYF
TGTGCCAGCAGTGAATCGTCCGCGCCTCTCTCTGGAAACACCATATATTTT
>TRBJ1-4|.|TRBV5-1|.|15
CASSPSGSANEKLFF
TGCGCCAGCAGCCCCTCAGGGTCGGCTAATGAAAAACTGTTTTTT
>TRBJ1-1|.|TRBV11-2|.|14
CASSIQVGNTEAFF
TGTGCCAGCAGTATACAGGTTGGGAACACTGAAGCTTTCTTT
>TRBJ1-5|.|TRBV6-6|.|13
CASSYSFVQPQHF
TGTGCCAGCAGTTACTCGTTCGTCCAGCCCCAGCATTTT
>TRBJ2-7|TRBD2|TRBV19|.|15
CASSISGALSYEQYF
TGTGCCAGTAGTATAAGCGGGGCCCTCTCCTACGAGCAGTACTTC
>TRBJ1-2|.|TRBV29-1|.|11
CSVPRNYGYTF
TGCAGCGTTCCCAGGAACTATGGCTACACCTTC
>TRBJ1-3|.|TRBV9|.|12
CASSAQGNTIYF
TGTGCCAGCAGCGCCCAAGGAAACACCATATATTTT
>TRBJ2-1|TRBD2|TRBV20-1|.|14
CSASASGGLNEQFF
TGCAGTGCTAGTGCTAGCGGGGGCCTCAATGAGCAGTTCTTC
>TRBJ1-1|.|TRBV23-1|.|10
CASSRGEAFF
TGCGCCAGCAGCCGGGGTGAAGCTTTCTTT
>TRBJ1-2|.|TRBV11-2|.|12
CASSFGQSGYTF
TGTGCCAGCAGCTTCGGACAGAGTGGCTACACCTTC
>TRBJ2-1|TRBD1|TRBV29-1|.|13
CSVRQGVGNEQFF
TGCAGCGTTCGACAGGGGGTGGGCAATGAGCAGTTCTTC
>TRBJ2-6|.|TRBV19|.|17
CASSRQGPFSGANVLTF
TGTGCCAGTAGTAGGCAGGGCCCCTTCTCTGGGGCCAACGTCCTGACTTTC
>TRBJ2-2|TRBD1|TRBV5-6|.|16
CASSLARTGGTGELFF
TGTGCCAGCAGCTTGGCTAGGACAGGGGGAACCGGGGAGCTGTTTTTT
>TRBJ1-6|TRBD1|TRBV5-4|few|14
CASSTDRANSPLHF
TGTGCCAGCAGCACGGACAGGGCTAATTCACCCCTCCACTTT
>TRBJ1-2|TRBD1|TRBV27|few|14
CASSSDREVGGYTF
TGTGCCAGCAGTTCCGACAGGGAGGTGGGCGGCTACACCTTC
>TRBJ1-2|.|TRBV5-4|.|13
CASSRVYLDGYTF
TGTGCCAGCAGCCGTGTCTACTTGGATGGCTACACCTTC
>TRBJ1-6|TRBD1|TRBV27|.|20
CASSLSRPGQGSSYNSPLHF
TGTGCCAGCAGTTTATCGAGACCGGGACAGGGTAGCTCCTATAATTCACCCCTCCACTTT
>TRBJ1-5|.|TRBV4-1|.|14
CASSQDRGYRPQHF
TGCGCCAGCAGCCAGGACAGAGGGTATCGGCCCCAGCATTTT
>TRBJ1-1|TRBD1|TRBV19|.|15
CASSRDRVMNTEAFF
TGTGCCAGTAGTAGAGACAGGGTAATGAACACTGAAGCTTTCTTT
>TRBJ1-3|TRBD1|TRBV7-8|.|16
CASSLAQGAVGNTIYF
TGTGCCAGCAGCTTAGCTCAGGGGGCCGTCGGAAACACCATATATTTT
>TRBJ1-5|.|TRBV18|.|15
CASSPQGNSNQPQHF
TGTGCCAGCTCACCGCAGGGAAATAGCAATCAGCCCCAGCATTTT
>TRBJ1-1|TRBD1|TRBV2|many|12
CASSGDRTEAFF
TGTGCCAGCAGTGGGGACAGAACTGAAGCTTTCTTT
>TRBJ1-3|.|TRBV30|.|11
CAWITGNTIYF
TGTGCCTGGATTACTGGAAACACCATATATTTT